This TCR beta chain came from a study of blood T cell repertoires in COVID-19. Method: immunoSEQ multiplex PCR; TCRdb's copy keeps in-frame clones and lacks some. The table lists just over 300,000 clones, approximately 86% of them singletons, with around 2.1% in the top ten. The length of the CDR3 is 13 residues. V gave up 2 bases and J gave up 12 bases, with 14 bases separating them. Germline CDR1 reads MGHRA; CDR2 reads YSYEKL. Sequencing was carried out using peripheral blood. This TCR derives from a young man with active or convalescent COVID-19. The chain links TRBV4-1 to TRBJ2-1; D is unclear. The CDR3 bases are TGCGCCAGCAGCCAATTCGTACTACTTTGGCAGTTCTTC. This gives the protein CASSQFVLLWQFF.